One sample yielded the 3 T cell receptor beta chains listed below, sequenced in a study of control samples from healthy donors and cancer patients. Produced via immunoSEQ multiplex PCR; TCRdb's table is partial and in-frame only. This sample yields 120,000 or so clones, of which 89% are seen a single time; 40% belongs to the top ten. The sample consisted of blood. All receptors derive from a man in his forties or fifties in good health.

V gene TRBV19 combines with J gene TRBJ1-4; 7 bases are a match to TRBD1. The CDR3 consists of 15 residues. Looked up from germline, CDR1 is LNHDA and CDR2 is SQIVND (reference sequence). The V segment lost 6 bases and the J segment 2 bases; nucleotides outside the gene matches: 6. CDR3 in DNA: TGTGCCAGTAGACGGGAGGGGGCGACTAATGAAAAACTGTTTTTT. It translates to CASRREGATNEKLFF.

This clone appeared once. The rearrangement joins TRBV19 to TRBJ1-2; 7 bases are a match to TRBD1. CDR1 and CDR2 (germline): LNHDA, SQIVND (reference sequence). V shed 5 bases, J shed 7 bases, and the junction held 10 bases outside the gene matches. The CDR3 is made up of 14 amino acids. DNA of the CDR3: TGTGCCAGTAGTCTAGGACAGGCGTTGGGTGGCTACACCTTC. Translation gives CASSLGQALGGYTF.

The chain links TRBV6-5 to TRBJ1-2; no reliable D call. The CDR3 is 13 amino acids. In germline, CDR1 is MNHEY, CDR2 SVGAGI. Trimming left V 2 bases short and J 1 base short, with 5 bases between. CDR3 in amino acids: CASSYRVNYGYTF. The CDR3 nucleotides read TGTGCCAGCAGTTACAGGGTTAACTATGGCTACACCTTC.